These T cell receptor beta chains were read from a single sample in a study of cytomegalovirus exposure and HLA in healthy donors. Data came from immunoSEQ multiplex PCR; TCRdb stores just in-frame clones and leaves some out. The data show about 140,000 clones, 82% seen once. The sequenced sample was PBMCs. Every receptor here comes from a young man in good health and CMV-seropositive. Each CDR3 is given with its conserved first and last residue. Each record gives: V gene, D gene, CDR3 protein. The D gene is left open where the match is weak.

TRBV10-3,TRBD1,CAIQGDRAGANVLTF
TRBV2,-,CASGGSGRGTGELFF
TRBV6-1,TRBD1,CASSRQGSMNTEAFF
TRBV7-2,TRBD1,CASSLSGPGGLGETQYF
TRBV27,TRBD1,CASSVPGGEQYF
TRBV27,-,CASSSSPGSTYEQYF
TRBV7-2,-,CASSSLRGVTGNTIYF
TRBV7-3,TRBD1,CASSSTPDRDGANVLTF
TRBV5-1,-,CASSRSVVDTGELFF
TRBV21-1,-,CASSKGRAVRKKGGSGRFSGELFF
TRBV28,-,CASRRLAANEQFF
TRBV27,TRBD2,CASSLSRTLRGSTDTQYF
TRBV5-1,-,CASSFGDMWDSPLHF
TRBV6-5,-,CASSLRQVTDTQYF
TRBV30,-,CAWSTYRERAYEQYF
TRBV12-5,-,CASGLEGRPGGYTF
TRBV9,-,CASSPQTVLSGNTIYF
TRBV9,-,CASSPRGLNTEAFF
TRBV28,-,CASSLSYGPLNEKLFF
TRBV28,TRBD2,CAGSSGRRFRETQYF
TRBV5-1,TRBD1,CASSSGQGRTDTQYF
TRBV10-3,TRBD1,CAISSTGVAEQFF
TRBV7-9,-,CASSFSGRGGNTDTQYF
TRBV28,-,CASSFGTRIYGYTF
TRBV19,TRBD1,CASSAGTGNTEAFF
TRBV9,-,CASSRTVNEQFF
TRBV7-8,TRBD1,CASSPMRTGLSYEQYF
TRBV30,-,CAWSVKLKETQYF
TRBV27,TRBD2,CASSYLAGGYEQYF
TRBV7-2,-,CASSLLAITGELFF
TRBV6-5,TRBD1,CASSMGQGVYGYTF
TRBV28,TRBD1,CASSPWTGGNQPQHF
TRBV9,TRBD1,CASSKGARPQHF
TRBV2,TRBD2,CASRLKREGLDEQFF
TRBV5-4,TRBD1,CASSWGTGNYEQYF
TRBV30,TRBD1,CAWEGTGGPEQYF
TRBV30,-,CACRQPDNYGYTF